Given below is one TCR beta chain in context. The antigen remains undetermined. V shed 3 bases and J 1 base; nucleotides not matched to a gene: 13. The CDR3 has 18 residues. CDR1 MGHRA and CDR2 YSYEKL come from the germline V gene. The data originate from a study of blood T cell dynamics during melanoma immunotherapy. The sample's time point: pre-treatment baseline. Apart from a couple of fast progressors, RECIST 1.1 response was judged 12 weeks post-infusion. Patients with prior systemic cancer treatment, concomitant immunosuppressants, or other active malignancies were excluded. The method was immunoSEQ multiplex PCR; TCRdb's version includes in-frame clones alone and lacks a portion of them. The data show about 6,400 clones, about 90% seen once. Overall study findings and caveats: Unlike progressors, later disease-control patients had W3 repertoires gaining clonality or diversity.

The genes are TRBV4-1 and TRBJ2-5, with 8 positions matching TRBD2. The clonotype was recovered from a human donor with melanoma. Sample: blood, taken from a patient treated with checkpoint blockade. CDR3 in amino acids: CASSQIGGRGGPQETQYF. The DNA for the CDR3 is TGCGCCAGCAGCCAGATAGGGGGTCGGGGGGGGCCCCAAGAGACCCAGTACTTC.